This T cell receptor (beta chain) was sequenced for a study of blood T cell repertoires in COVID-19. This CDR3 has 11 residues. The germline V gene has CDR1 SGHNT and CDR2 YYREEE (reference sequence). Authors' data handling: Reference gene primers were amplified, and this amplification served to estimate nucleated cell counts. This table comes from immunoSEQ multiplex PCR, and its TCRdb copy is limited to in-frame clones, with some not included. Clone size and the V and J calls come from that table; the DNA yielded D and trimming. In the table there are approximately 150,000 clones, more than 75% of which are singletons. As to this clone: The germline gene is not matched at one end of the junction; a read error may be the cause.

This clonotype was sampled from a man aged 55 to 70 with active or convalescent COVID-19. The chain links TRBV5-4 to TRBJ1-4; D is possibly TRBD1 (5 bases). Sequencing was performed on peripheral blood. DNA of the CDR3: TGTGCCAGCAGCTTGGGAGACAGCCGCCTTTTT. Protein sequence: CASSLGDSRLF.